This T cell receptor (beta chain) came from a study of T cells in localized non-small cell lung cancer (dated by TCRdb to about 2020). Some background on the complete study: Comparing tumors with uninvolved tumor-adjacent lungs, the study looked at the T cell repertoires of approximately 250 patients with early-stage NSCLC. All 240 or so NSCLC patients in the cohort were treatment-naive and had localized lung tumors that were resected. A mean age of about 66 years was recorded for the NSCLC patients, of whom around 140 were male and about 100 were female.

This clone was seen a handful of times. The antigen it recognizes is unknown. Base-call qualities are not available, and no considerably larger clone is one nucleotide away. The study at large found these results: Of the top 100 tumor clones, a median of approximately 60 were detected in paired uninvolved adjacent lung; under 35 were also among that lung's top 100. Longer overall survival was associated with higher blood T cell density, whereas shorter survival was associated with higher adjacent-lung clonality. Because of the exploratory design, TCR variables were selected using unadjusted p-values without false-discovery rate correction. Uninvolved tumor-adjacent lung showed the highest T cell clonality, higher than tumor, which suggests more focused antigenic responses in the uninvolved tumor-adjacent lung. Multi-region tumor sequencing was not performed, so intratumor heterogeneity could not be excluded.

A distance of 11 bases separates the germline ends of V and J, which lose 7 bases and 5 bases respectively. The CDR3 runs 13 amino acids, cysteine and phenylalanine included. Kept here is only the CDR3 DNA, which spans 39 bases and is read in frame from base 1. The germline V gene specifies SNHLY as CDR1 and FYNNEI as CDR2. The immunoSEQ Assay was used to sequence TCR beta CDR3 regions from DNA. Under the source paper's analysis protocol: To compute T cell density, TCR beta template counts were normalized to usable DNA, which was estimated by amplifying housekeeping genes. Richness was estimated using the preseqR package, with extrapolation to 400,000 templates for PBMC samples and to 120,000 templates for tissue samples. Clonality was taken to be one minus Pielou's evenness. Differential abundance testing on productive amino-acid clonotypes, with a minimum total count of 5 and an alpha of 0.1, was used to identify tissue-enriched TCRs. The Jaccard Index and the Morisita Overlap Index were used to quantify repertoire overlap between compartments. TCR beta CDR3s were clustered by GLIPH together with public tetramer-defined viral CDR3s, and at least three viral sequences plus V-gene enrichment were required for viral motifs. The clones in this table, taken by TCRdb from immuneACCESS, are in-frame only. Not every clone is retained; where verified, under half of the shortfall comes from an unresolved V gene, and the cause of the rest is unknown. The V and J calls and the clone size are those of that table, but D and trimming were determined from the DNA. This sample has about 2,600 clones in its table, and around 26% of those were observed once. 7.4% of the sample comes from the top ten.

At diagnosis, peripheral blood, uninvolved tumor-adjacent lung and tumor were collected and stored as a combination of fresh-frozen and FFPE material. The sequence joins TRBV2 to TRBJ2-2; TRBD2 is a possible D gene, resting on 6 matching bases. Sequenced here: lung tumor tissue, sampled before any cancer treatment. The sequence was collected from a male donor aged 60 or older with stage II squamous cell lung carcinoma. The CDR3: CASKGRDTGELFF. The sequenced DNA: TGTGCCAGCAAGGGGCGGGATACCGGGGAGCTGTTTTTT.